Listed below are T cell receptor beta chains from one sample, sequenced in a study of cytomegalovirus exposure and HLA in healthy donors. Measured with immunoSEQ multiplex PCR; TCRdb has only the in-frame clones, and not every one. The sample yields approximately 73,000 clones, under 70% seen once. Sequencing was done on a sample of PBMCs. These receptors all come from a man aged 25-45 years in good health and CMV-seropositive. Both conserved end residues are part of each CDR3. Fields, in order: J gene, V gene, clone size, D gene, CDR3 protein, CDR3 DNA. D genes are given only for firm matches. Size tells how often a clone was seen (once, few, many) or the class of an expanded clone, and some rows leave it out.

>TRBJ2-1|TRBV19|-|-
CASSIVGLEVVEQFF
TGTGCCAGTAGTATAGTGGGACTGGAGGTCGTGGAGCAGTTCTTC
>TRBJ2-7|TRBV12-2|once|-
CASRLASPQQGTSYEQYF
TGTGCAAGTCGCTTAGCGTCCCCTCAACAGGGAACTAGCTACGAGCAGTACTTC
>TRBJ2-1|TRBV4-3|-|-
CASSPGGAEQFF
TGCGCCAGCAGCCCCGGAGGAGCGGAGCAGTTCTTC
>TRBJ2-5|TRBV9|few|TRBD2
CASSVGTSGGQETQYF
TGTGCCAGCAGCGTAGGGACTAGCGGGGGACAAGAGACCCAGTACTTC
>TRBJ2-7|TRBV7-9|-|TRBD2
CASSLALAGLYEQYF
TGTGCCAGCAGCTTAGCTTTAGCGGGGCTCTACGAGCAGTACTTC
>TRBJ2-7|TRBV19|once|-
CASSSGPSYEQYF
TGTGCCAGCTCTTCAGGGCCATCCTACGAGCAGTACTTC
>TRBJ2-5|TRBV5-4|few|-
CASSVGGETQYF
TGTGCCAGCAGCGTGGGGGGCGAGACCCAGTACTTC
>TRBJ1-2|TRBV6-5|-|-
CASTAGVGGYTF
TGTGCCAGCACGGCCGGGGTTGGTGGCTACACCTTC
>TRBJ1-2|TRBV30|-|-
CASQVNYGYTF
TGTGCCTCACAGGTTAACTATGGCTACACCTTC
>TRBJ2-5|TRBV19|-|-
CASSTSAIVGGAQYF
TGTGCCAGTAGTACTTCAGCGATCGTAGGGGGGGCCCAGTACTTC
>TRBJ1-2|TRBV2|-|TRBD1
CATLTGDSANGYTF
TGTGCCACGCTAACAGGGGATTCGGCGAATGGCTACACCTTC
>TRBJ1-2|TRBV6-5|few|TRBD1
CASSFGTGYGYTF
TGTGCCAGCAGTTTTGGGACAGGGTATGGCTACACCTTC
>TRBJ2-3|TRBV5-1|-|-
CASSLVSGNADTQYF
TGCGCCAGCAGCTTGGTTTCGGGGAATGCAGATACGCAGTATTTT
>TRBJ2-7|TRBV4-1|-|TRBD1
CASSPQGQGAYEQYF
TGCGCCAGCAGCCCCCAGGGACAGGGGGCCTACGAGCAGTACTTC
>TRBJ1-1|TRBV7-8|few|-
CASSLSSTAPVNTEAFF
TGTGCCAGCAGCCTTAGCTCGACGGCGCCCGTGAACACTGAAGCTTTCTTT
>TRBJ2-5|TRBV7-2|few|-
CASSLGVTQYF
TGTGCCAGCAGCTTAGGAGTGACCCAGTACTTC
>TRBJ2-7|TRBV5-1|-|TRBD2
CASSFPAGGRSSYEQYF
TGCGCCAGCAGCTTTCCAGCGGGGGGGCGGAGCTCCTACGAGCAGTACTTC
>TRBJ2-1|TRBV5-1|-|-
CASSVLGSLEEQFF
TGCGCCAGCAGCGTCCTCGGATCGTTGGAGGAGCAGTTCTTC
>TRBJ2-5|TRBV14|once|TRBD2
CASSQEKRGEQETQYF
TGTGCCAGCAGCCAAGAGAAGCGGGGGGAACAAGAGACCCAGTACTTC
>TRBJ1-6|TRBV25-1|-|-
CASSEFRGQKNSPLHF
TGTGCCAGCAGTGAATTTAGGGGACAAAAAAATTCACCCCTCCACTTT
>TRBJ2-1|TRBV4-1|-|-
CASSREGQLGNEQFF
TGCGCCAGCAGCCGAGAGGGACAATTAGGGAATGAGCAGTTCTTC
>TRBJ2-3|TRBV7-3|-|TRBD2
CASSLTSTSGLRTDTQYF
TGTGCCAGCAGCTTAACGTCGACTAGCGGGCTTCGCACAGATACGCAGTATTTT
>TRBJ2-3|TRBV4-3|-|-
CASSQDLSQVTDTQYF
TGCGCCAGCAGCCAAGATCTCAGCCAGGTCACAGATACGCAGTATTTT
>TRBJ2-7|TRBV6-5|-|TRBD2
CASSSQTSAYEQYF
TGTGCCAGCAGTTCGCAGACTAGCGCGTACGAGCAGTACTTC
>TRBJ2-7|TRBV7-3|-|TRBD2
CASSLLAGGSYEQYF
TGTGCCAGCAGCTTATTAGCGGGGGGGTCCTACGAGCAGTACTTC
>TRBJ2-1|TRBV25-1|-|TRBD2
CASSELSGRGYNEQFF
TGTGCCAGCAGTGAACTTAGCGGGAGGGGTTACAATGAGCAGTTCTTC
>TRBJ1-6|TRBV30|-|-
CAWEGREPTYNSPLHF
TGTGCCTGGGAAGGACGGGAACCTACCTATAATTCACCCCTCCACTTT
>TRBJ2-7|TRBV9|-|TRBD1
CASSVGGTDYEQYF
TGTGCCAGCAGCGTAGGAGGGACAGACTACGAGCAGTACTTC
>TRBJ2-7|TRBV7-9|-|TRBD2
CASSSHLGLAGAYEQYF
TGTGCCAGCAGCTCGCACCTCGGACTAGCGGGGGCCTACGAGCAGTACTTC
>TRBJ1-5|TRBV7-9|-|TRBD1
CASSPDRGPNQPQHF
TGTGCCAGTTCCCCCGACAGGGGGCCTAATCAGCCCCAGCATTTT
>TRBJ2-3|TRBV2|-|-
CASSESRAGTDTQYF
TGTGCCAGCAGTGAAAGCAGGGCGGGCACAGATACGCAGTATTTT
>TRBJ2-7|TRBV5-1|-|-
CASSLEGVSSYEQYF
TGCGCCAGCAGCTTGGAGGGGGTAAGCTCCTACGAGCAGTACTTC
>TRBJ2-6|TRBV5-6|-|TRBD1
CASSLPGQSNSGANVLTF
TGTGCCAGCAGCTTACCGGGACAGTCTAACTCTGGGGCCAACGTCCTGACTTTC